This TCR beta chain was sequenced for a study of radiation and T cells in renal cell carcinoma. The V and J ends lost 1 base and 0 bases respectively, with 6 bases between them. The CDR3 covers 14 residues. Germline V lookup: CDR1 GTSNPN, CDR2 SVGIG (reference sequence). Time point in this sample: baseline pretreatment blood. This sample's treatment: 15 Gy SBRT to primary tumor, nephrectomy 4 weeks later. Here immunoSEQ multiplex PCR was the method, and the copy in TCRdb shows in-frame clones only, minus some. The sample yields about 130,000 clones, 88% seen once. This sequence originates from a woman aged 45 to 65 with renal cell carcinoma. This material consisted of blood, taken from a patient whose treatment included radiotherapy and nephrectomy. V is TRBV30 and J is TRBJ1-4; no reliable D call. Here the CDR3 reads CAWSEGATNEKLFF. The CDR3 DNA sequence: TGTGCCTGGAGTGAAGGAGCAACTAATGAAAAACTGTTTTTT.